This note documents a single T cell receptor (beta chain) sequence. Its cognate antigen is unknown. CDR3 length: 16 residues. This specimen belongs to a study of OX40 agonist ivuxolimab in advanced cancers. Method: immunoSEQ multiplex PCR; TCRdb's copy keeps in-frame clones and lacks some. The data contain fewer than 80,000 clones, 80% to 90% of them singletons. Study conclusions and caveats: Some patients without response likewise showed low normalized clonal expansion.

Patients were excluded for autoimmune disease history or systemic immunosuppression. The TCR sequence derives from an adult with an advanced solid tumor such as melanoma, head and neck, liver or kidney cancer. Specimen: CD4+ or CD8+ T cells sorted from blood, collected in a trial of the OX40 agonist ivuxolimab. The chain is built from TRBV21-1 and TRBJ2-3; the D segment call TRBD2 is taken from the table without a DNA check. TRBV21-1 is designated a pseudogene. The CDR3 here is CASTLTSGRNPDTQYF. The CDR3 coding sequence is TGTGCCAGCACTTTGACTAGCGGGAGGAACCCAGATACGCAGTATTTT.